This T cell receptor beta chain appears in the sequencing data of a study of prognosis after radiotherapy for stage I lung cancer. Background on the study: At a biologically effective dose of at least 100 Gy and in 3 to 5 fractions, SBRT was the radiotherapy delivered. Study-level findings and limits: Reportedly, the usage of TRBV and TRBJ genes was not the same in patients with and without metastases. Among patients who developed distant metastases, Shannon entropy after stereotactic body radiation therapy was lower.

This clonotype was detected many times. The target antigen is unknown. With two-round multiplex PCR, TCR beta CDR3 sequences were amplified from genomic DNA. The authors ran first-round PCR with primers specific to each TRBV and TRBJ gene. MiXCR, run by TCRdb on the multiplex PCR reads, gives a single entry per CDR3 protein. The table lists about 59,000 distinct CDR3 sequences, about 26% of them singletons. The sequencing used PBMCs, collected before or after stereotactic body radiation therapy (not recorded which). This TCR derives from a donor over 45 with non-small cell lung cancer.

The CDR3 spells CASSNPGEDTQYF. CDR3 nucleotides: TGTGCCAGCAGCAATCCAGGGGAAGATACGCAGTATTTT. This chain uses TRBV11-3 with TRBJ2-3, with a weak D call TRBD1 (6 bases). Trimming took 5 bases from V and 5 from J, leaving 11 bases between them. Germline-derived CDR1 and CDR2 are SGHNT and YENEEA. The CDR3 length is 13 residues.